The 22 T cell receptor beta chains reported below all come from one sample, sequenced in a study of blood T cell repertoires in COVID-19. Libraries were prepared by immunoSEQ multiplex PCR; TCRdb keeps only in-frame clonotypes and omits some of them. This sample has more than 100,000 clones, with around nine tenths found just once. Sequencing input: peripheral blood. The receptors come from a woman older than 75 in a cohort sampled during active COVID-19.

J is TRBJ2-1 and V is TRBV19; 7 positions match TRBD1. The CDR3 covers 17 residues. Germline CDR1 and CDR2: LNHDA and SQIVND (reference sequence). The V gene end was trimmed by 2 bases and the J gene end by 2 bases; junction bases not matched to a gene: 9. CDR3 loop: CASSILGMTGPYNEQFF. DNA of the CDR3: TGTGCCAGTAGTATACTGGGAATGACAGGGCCCTACAATGAGCAGTTCTTC.

The chain combines TRBV27 with TRBJ1-2, with D hard to call. V was shortened by 3 bases and J by 2 bases, with 16 bases between the two germline ends. Germline V gene data show CDR1 as MNHEY and CDR2 as SMNVEV (reference sequence). This CDR3 has 16 residues. The DNA for the CDR3 is TGTGCCAGCAGTTTGTCCGGGATCGGTCGGAACTATGGCTACACCTTC. Translation: CASSLSGIGRNYGYTF.

This clone came up a few times. The V call is TRBV3-1 (or the pseudogene TRBV3-2), the J call TRBJ1-6, with a weak D call TRBD1 (5 bases). From germline, CDR1 is LGHDT and CDR2 YNNKEL (reference sequence). The CDR3 totals 14 residues. Between the trimmed V and J ends, which lost 0 bases and 7 bases, there was a span of 7 bases. The CDR3 loop reads CASSQDGGNSPLHF. The DNA of the CDR3 is TGTGCCAGCAGCCAAGACGGGGGGAATTCACCCCTCCACTTT.

CDR3 sequence reads: CATFGGAANTGELFF. CDR3 DNA sequence: TGCGCCACATTCGGGGGGGCCGCGAACACCGGGGAGCTGTTTTTT. The V gene is TRBV5-1, the J gene TRBJ2-2; 8 nucleotides align to TRBD2. The CDR3 length is 15 residues. The trim removed 9 bases at V and 0 bases at J, leaving 7 bases unmatched. CDR1 and CDR2 from the germline V gene are SGHRS and YFSETQ. The full variable domain, rest sourced from reference TRBV5-1 and TRBJ2-2, is KAGVTQTPRYLIKTRGQQVTLSCSPISGHRSVSWYQQTPGQGLQFLFEYFSETQRNKGNFPGRFSGRQFSNSRSEMNVSTLELGDSALYLCATFGGAANTGELFFGEGSRLTVL.

The rearrangement links TRBV2 to TRBJ1-4; 10 nucleotides line up with TRBD1. The CDR3 has 13 residues. Germline assignment: CDR1 SNHLY and CDR2 FYNNEI. V was clipped by 7 bases and J by 5 bases; unmatched bases: 1. The CDR3 region has the DNA TGTGCCAGCAAGGGACAGGGGAATGAAAAACTGTTTTTT. Its translation is CASKGQGNEKLFF.

The CDR3 region has the DNA TGTGCCAGCAGCGCCGGGACAGCATATGGCTACACCTTC. This translates into CASSAGTAYGYTF. The chain is built from TRBV2 and TRBJ1-2; 7 bases map to TRBD1. With 6 bases clipped from V and 5 bases from J, the junction kept 6 bases outside the gene matches. The germline V gene encodes CDR1 SNHLY and CDR2 FYNNEI. The CDR3 has 13 residues.

The J gene is TRBJ1-4, the V gene TRBV4-1; no clear D gene. This CDR3 contains 16 residues. The V end was cut by 4 bases, the J end by 4 bases, with 16 bases between. CDR1 and CDR2 from the germline V gene are MGHRA and YSYEKL. The CDR3 region is CASSPGGRQFNEKLFF. The CDR3 DNA reads TGCGCCAGCAGCCCAGGAGGACGGCAGTTTAATGAAAAACTGTTTTTT.

In this sample, this clone turned up a few times. The V call is TRBV4-2, the J call TRBJ2-1, with 8 bases identical to TRBD2. There are 19 residues in the CDR3. Per germline, CDR1 LGHNA and CDR2 YNFKEQ. The J segment lost 3 bases and the V segment lost 0 bases, leaving 13 bases of the junction unmatched. The CDR3 reads CASSQERAGVGSFYNEQFF. CDR3 coding DNA: TGTGCCAGCAGCCAAGAGCGAGCGGGAGTTGGATCTTTCTACAATGAGCAGTTCTTC.

In the case of this clone: The sample contains more than one DNA sequence encoding this CDR3. CDR3 in amino acids: CASSFGGANTGELFF. CDR3 sequence (DNA): TGTGCCAGCAGTTTTGGCGGAGCCAACACCGGGGAGCTGTTTTTT. The V call is TRBV28, the J call TRBJ2-2; D uncertain. The CDR3 spans 15 residues. The V end lost 3 bases, the J end lost 2 bases, and 10 bases lay between the germline ends. In germline, CDR1 is MDHEN, CDR2 SYDVKM.

The chain has TRBV19 and TRBJ1-6; 7 bases are a match to TRBD1. This CDR3 spans 15 amino acids. Germline V gene data show CDR1 as LNHDA and CDR2 as SQIVND (reference sequence). After removal of 8 bases from V and 6 bases from J, the junction contained 10 bases not matched to a gene. The CDR3 sequence: CASEDRVGGNSPLHF. The CDR3 DNA sequence: TGTGCCAGTGAAGACAGGGTCGGAGGTAATTCACCCCTCCACTTT.

The chain links TRBV19 to TRBJ2-3, with 10 bases lining up with TRBD2. Losses at the gene ends were 4 bases for V and 4 bases for J; bases not matched to a gene: 11. This CDR3 is 17 amino acids long. Germline V lookup: CDR1 LNHDA, CDR2 SQIVND (reference sequence). In DNA form, the CDR3 reads TGTGCCAGTAGTACCCGCCTCACTAGCGGGGCTTCAGATACGCAGTATTTT. Translating gives CASSTRLTSGASDTQYF.

DNA of the CDR3: TGTGCCAGCAGCCCCGGGGTAGCGGGATTCTATGAGCAGTTCTTC. This gives the protein CASSPGVAGFYEQFF. The V and J genes are TRBV2 and TRBJ2-1, with TRBD2 identical over 8 bases. CDR1 and CDR2 (germline): SNHLY, FYNNEI. There are 15 residues in the CDR3. V was clipped by 6 bases and J by 8 bases; unmatched bases: 12.

V usage is TRBV29-1 and J usage is TRBJ2-1; D might be TRBD2 (7 bases). Trimming removed 4 bases at V and 0 bases at J, with 16 bases between. Germline V gene data show CDR1 as SQVTM and CDR2 as ANQGSEA. This CDR3 comprises 16 residues. The CDR3 DNA reads as TGCAGCGTTGGGGGGGGCGGTGGGAGCTCCTACAATGAGCAGTTCTTC. The encoded protein is CSVGGGGGSSYNEQFF.

The chain joins TRBV7-2 to TRBJ2-1; 11 bases are a match to TRBD2. Trimming removed 1 base from V and 6 bases from J; junction bases left unmatched: 2. This CDR3 contains 15 residues. Germline V gene data show CDR1 as SGHTA and CDR2 as FQGNSA. CDR3 protein: CASSLGTSGFNEQFF. The DNA of the CDR3 is TGTGCCAGCAGCTTAGGGACTAGCGGGTTCAATGAGCAGTTCTTC.

This chain uses TRBV3-1 (or the pseudogene TRBV3-2) with TRBJ2-7; 7 nucleotides match TRBD2. CDR1 and CDR2 from the germline V gene are LGHDT and YNNKEL (reference sequence). The CDR3 is 14 residues long. Trimming cost V 8 bases and J 3 bases; bases outside gene matches: 10. The CDR3 DNA reads TGTGCCAGCGCCACGGGGGGACGTAACTACGAGCAGTACTTC. Translation gives CASATGGRNYEQYF.

This clone occurred a few times. The chain has TRBV18 and TRBJ1-2, with TRBD1 matching 9 bases. V shed 5 bases and J 8 bases; nucleotides not matched to a gene: 6. The length of the CDR3 is 13 residues. CDR1 is KGHSH and CDR2 is LQKENI in the germline V gene. CDR3 nucleotides: TGTGCCAGCTCATCACAGGGGGCGGAGGGCTACACCTTC. Amino acid sequence: CASSSQGAEGYTF.

This chain uses TRBV19 with TRBJ2-7, with D maybe TRBD1 (6 bases). Trimming took 3 bases from V and 5 from J, leaving 17 bases between them. Germline CDR1 reads LNHDA; CDR2 reads SQIVND (reference sequence). The CDR3 is made up of 15 amino acids. The CDR3 reads CASSISTGRGDEQYF. CDR3 nucleotides: TGTGCCAGTAGTATCTCCACAGGGCGAGGAGACGAGCAGTACTTC.

Of note for this clone: Other DNA sequences in the same sample also yield this CDR3. The V gene is TRBV18, the J gene TRBJ2-1; 7 bases match TRBD1. V shed 2 bases, J shed 5 bases, and the junction held 0 bases outside the gene matches. The CDR3 covers 13 residues. CDR1 KGHSH and CDR2 LQKENI come from the germline V gene. Here the CDR3 DNA reads TGTGCCAGCTCACCAGGACAGGACAATGAGCAGTTCTTC. As protein: CASSPGQDNEQFF. Full variable domain (outside the CDR3, taken from reference TRBV18 and TRBJ2-1): NAGVMQNPRHLVRRRGQEARLRCSPMKGHSHVYWYRQLPEEGLKFMVYLQKENIIDESGMPKERFSAEFPKEGPSILRIQQVVRGDSAAYFCASSPGQDNEQFFGPGTRLTVL.

This chain joins TRBV12-3 or TRBV12-4 and TRBJ2-3; D is unresolved. Trimming pared 3 bases from V and 4 bases from J, leaving 2 bases between. The CDR3 runs to 11 residues. The CDR3 loop is CASSFADTQYF. Here the CDR3 DNA reads TGTGCCAGCAGTTTCGCAGATACGCAGTATTTT.

The rearrangement links TRBV5-1 to TRBJ1-3; D ambiguous. V shed 4 bases and J shed 4 bases, with 15 bases lying between them. This CDR3 contains 15 residues. CDR1 is SGHRS, CDR2 YFSETQ, per germline. The CDR3 loop reads CASSRMDGIGNTIYF. The CDR3 nucleotides are TGCGCCAGCAGCCGGATGGACGGGATCGGAAACACCATATATTTT.

The CDR3 region has the DNA TGCAGCCTCCTAGAGCGTCTTAGCACAGATACGCAGTATTTT. It yields the protein CSLLERLSTDTQYF. The V call is TRBV29-1, the J call TRBJ2-3; D gene ambiguous. The CDR3 has 14 residues. Trimming took off 8 bases at V and 0 bases at J, with 15 bases between the two ends. Germline values: CDR1 SQVTM, CDR2 ANQGSEA.

The chain recombines TRBV5-1 with TRBJ2-1, with 8 positions matching TRBD1. The germline V gene has CDR1 SGHRS and CDR2 YFSETQ. This CDR3 contains 15 residues. V lost 4 bases, J lost 5 bases, and 8 bases stayed unmatched. The CDR3 DNA follows: TGCGCCAGCAGCCCCTCGGCGACAGGGGACAATGAGCAGTTCTTC. This encodes CASSPSATGDNEQFF. Variable domain in full (rest from reference TRBV5-1 and TRBJ2-1): KAGVTQTPRYLIKTRGQQVTLSCSPISGHRSVSWYQQTPGQGLQFLFEYFSETQRNKGNFPGRFSGRQFSNSRSEMNVSTLELGDSALYLCASSPSATGDNEQFFGPGTRLTVL.